Below, one TCR beta chain is given with its context. Its target is unknown. This record belongs to a study of T cell responses to AZD1222 COVID-19 vaccine. The CDR3 consists of 14 residues. V gave up 3 bases and J gave up 5 bases; unmatched junction bases: 6. The germline CDR1 and CDR2 sequences are MNHEY and SVGEGT. TCRdb's table, derived via immunoSEQ multiplex PCR, lists solely in-frame clones and lacks some. The sample includes over 55,000 clones, 83% of them seen just once. Overall study findings and caveats: Unmutated variant regions are reportedly the target of nearly half of TCRs that are spike-specific. Clonal diversity was possibly underestimated, and the donors were mostly white British, with more females. The span of vaccine-associated CD4 TCRs extended across spike, with dominance at 160-218 and 743-854.

The receptor comes from an adult who received the AZD1222 COVID-19 vaccine. This chain joins TRBV6-2 or TRBV6-3 and TRBJ1-2, with 7 bases identical to TRBD1. The sample in question was peripheral blood, obtained 28 days after the second AZD1222 dose. The CDR3 is CASSYTDRVYGYTF. The CDR3 DNA is TGTGCCAGCAGTTATACCGACAGGGTATATGGCTACACCTTC.